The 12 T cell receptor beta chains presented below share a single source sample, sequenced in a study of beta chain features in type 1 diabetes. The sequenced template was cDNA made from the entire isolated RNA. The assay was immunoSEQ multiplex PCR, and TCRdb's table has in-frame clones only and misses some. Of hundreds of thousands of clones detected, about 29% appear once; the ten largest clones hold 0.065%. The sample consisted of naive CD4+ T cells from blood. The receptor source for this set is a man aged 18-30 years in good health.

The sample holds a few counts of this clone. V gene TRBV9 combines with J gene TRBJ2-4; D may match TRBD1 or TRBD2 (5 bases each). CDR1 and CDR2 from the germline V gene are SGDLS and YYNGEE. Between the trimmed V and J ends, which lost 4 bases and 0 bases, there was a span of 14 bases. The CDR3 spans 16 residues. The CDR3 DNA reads TGTGCCAGCAGCAGCCGGGGACGTATAGCCAAAAACATTCAGTACTTC. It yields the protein CASSSRGRIAKNIQYF.

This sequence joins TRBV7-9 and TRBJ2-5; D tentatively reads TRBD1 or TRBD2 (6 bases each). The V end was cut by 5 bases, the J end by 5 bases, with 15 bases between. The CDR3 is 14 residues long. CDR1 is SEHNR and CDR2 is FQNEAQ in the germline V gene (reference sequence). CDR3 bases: TGTGCCAGCAGCATCATGGGGGGCCCGGAGACCCAGTACTTC. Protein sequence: CASSIMGGPETQYF. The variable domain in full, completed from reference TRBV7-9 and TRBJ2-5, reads DTGVSQNPRHKITKRGQNVTFRCDPISEHNRLYWYRQTLGQGPEFLTYFQNEAQLEKSRLLSDRFSAERPKGSFSTLEIQRTEQGDSAMYLCASSIMGGPETQYFGPGTRLLVL.

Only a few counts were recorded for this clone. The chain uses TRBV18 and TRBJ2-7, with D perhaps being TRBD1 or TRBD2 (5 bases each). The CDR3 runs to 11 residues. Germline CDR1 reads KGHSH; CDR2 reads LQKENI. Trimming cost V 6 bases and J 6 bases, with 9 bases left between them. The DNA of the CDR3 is TGTGCCAGCTCCCAGGGAGTCGAGCAGTACTTC. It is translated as CASSQGVEQYF. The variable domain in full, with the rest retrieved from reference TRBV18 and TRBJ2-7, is NAGVMQNPRHLVRRRGQEARLRCSPMKGHSHVYWYRQLPEEGLKFMVYLQKENIIDESGMPKERFSAEFPKEGPSILRIQQVVRGDSAAYFCASSQGVEQYFGPGTRLTVT.

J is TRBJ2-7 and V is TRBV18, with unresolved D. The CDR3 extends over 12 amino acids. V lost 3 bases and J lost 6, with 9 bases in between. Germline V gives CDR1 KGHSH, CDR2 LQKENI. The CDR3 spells CASSPASVEQYF. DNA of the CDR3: TGTGCCAGCTCACCCGCCTCTGTCGAGCAGTACTTC.

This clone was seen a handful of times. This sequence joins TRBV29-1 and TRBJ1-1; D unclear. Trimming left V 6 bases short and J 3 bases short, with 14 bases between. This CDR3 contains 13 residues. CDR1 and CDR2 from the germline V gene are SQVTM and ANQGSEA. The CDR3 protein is CSVEARSDTEAFF. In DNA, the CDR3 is TGCAGCGTGGAGGCGCGGAGTGACACTGAAGCTTTCTTT.

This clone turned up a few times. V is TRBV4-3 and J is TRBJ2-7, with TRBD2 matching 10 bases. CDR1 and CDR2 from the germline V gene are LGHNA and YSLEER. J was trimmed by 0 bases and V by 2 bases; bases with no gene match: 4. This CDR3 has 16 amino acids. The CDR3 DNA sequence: TGCGCCAGCAGCCAACTAAGCGGGAGGGCCTCCTACGAGCAGTACTTC. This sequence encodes CASSQLSGRASYEQYF.

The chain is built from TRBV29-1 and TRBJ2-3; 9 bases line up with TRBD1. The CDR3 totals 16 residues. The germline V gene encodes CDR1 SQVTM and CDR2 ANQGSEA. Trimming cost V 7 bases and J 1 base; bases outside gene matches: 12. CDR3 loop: CSGGGGQGIRTDTQYF. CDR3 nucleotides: TGCAGCGGGGGCGGTGGACAGGGGATCCGCACAGATACGCAGTATTTT.

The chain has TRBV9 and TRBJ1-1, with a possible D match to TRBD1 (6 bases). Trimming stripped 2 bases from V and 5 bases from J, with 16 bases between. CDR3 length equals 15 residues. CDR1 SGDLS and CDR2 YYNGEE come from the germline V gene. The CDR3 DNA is TGTGCCAGCAGCGTGGACCCGGGGGCCGGGACTGAAGCTTTCTTT. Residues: CASSVDPGAGTEAFF.

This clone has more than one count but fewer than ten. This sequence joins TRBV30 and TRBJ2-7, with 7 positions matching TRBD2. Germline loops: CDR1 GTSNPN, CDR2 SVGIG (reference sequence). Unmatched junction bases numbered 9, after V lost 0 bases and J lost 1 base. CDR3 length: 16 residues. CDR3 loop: CAWSVLPGRGSYEQYF. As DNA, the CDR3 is TGTGCCTGGAGTGTACTACCGGGGAGGGGTTCCTACGAGCAGTACTTC.

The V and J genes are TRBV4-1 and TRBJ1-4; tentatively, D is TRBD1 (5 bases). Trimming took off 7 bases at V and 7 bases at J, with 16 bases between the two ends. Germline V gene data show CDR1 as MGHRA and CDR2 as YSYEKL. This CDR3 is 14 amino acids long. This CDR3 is CASTPPGLSEKLFF. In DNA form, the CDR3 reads TGCGCCAGCACCCCACCAGGGTTGAGTGAAAAACTGTTTTTT.

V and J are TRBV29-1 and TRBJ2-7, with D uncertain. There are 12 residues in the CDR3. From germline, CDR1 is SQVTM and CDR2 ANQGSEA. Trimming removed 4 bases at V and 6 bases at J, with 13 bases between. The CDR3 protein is CSVGYEDLEQYF. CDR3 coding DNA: TGCAGCGTTGGATACGAGGACCTCGAGCAGTACTTC.

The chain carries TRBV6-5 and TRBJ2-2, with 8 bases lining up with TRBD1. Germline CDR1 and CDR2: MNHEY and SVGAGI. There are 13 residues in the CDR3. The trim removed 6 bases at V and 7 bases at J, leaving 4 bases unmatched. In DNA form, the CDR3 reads TGTGCCAGCAGCCCGGACAGGGTCGGGGAGCTGTTTTTT. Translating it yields CASSPDRVGELFF.